This T cell receptor beta chain stems from a study of PD-L1 blockade in urothelial cancer. About the study: Male sex and bladder-origin urothelial cancer were recorded for about 90% of the roughly 30 patients. Patients had been given 0 to 3 earlier chemotherapy regimens. Median blood clonality was roughly 0.074, with 75,000 to 90,000 unique TCRs.

About this clone: Its antigen is as yet unknown.

General study points: Greater 3-week expansion of tumor-associated blood clones was recorded for durable-benefit patients.

Data came from immunoSEQ multiplex PCR; TCRdb stores just in-frame clones and leaves some out. Found here are about 39,000 clones, 75% to 90% of them singletons; the top ten hold about 1.9%. This receptor was taken from a man aged 55 to 69 with urothelial cancer. This specimen was PBMCs, taken around atezolizumab (anti-PD-L1) treatment.

CDR3 sequence: CASSEGGRSGTEAFF. The CDR3 DNA reads as TGTGCCAGCAGTGAAGGAGGTCGAAGTGGGACTGAAGCTTTCTTT. The chain links TRBV6-1 to TRBJ1-1; no reliable D call. The CDR3 runs 15 residues. Trimming stripped 1 base from V and 5 bases from J, with 14 bases between. Germline V gene sequence: CDR1 MNHNS, CDR2 SASEGT.